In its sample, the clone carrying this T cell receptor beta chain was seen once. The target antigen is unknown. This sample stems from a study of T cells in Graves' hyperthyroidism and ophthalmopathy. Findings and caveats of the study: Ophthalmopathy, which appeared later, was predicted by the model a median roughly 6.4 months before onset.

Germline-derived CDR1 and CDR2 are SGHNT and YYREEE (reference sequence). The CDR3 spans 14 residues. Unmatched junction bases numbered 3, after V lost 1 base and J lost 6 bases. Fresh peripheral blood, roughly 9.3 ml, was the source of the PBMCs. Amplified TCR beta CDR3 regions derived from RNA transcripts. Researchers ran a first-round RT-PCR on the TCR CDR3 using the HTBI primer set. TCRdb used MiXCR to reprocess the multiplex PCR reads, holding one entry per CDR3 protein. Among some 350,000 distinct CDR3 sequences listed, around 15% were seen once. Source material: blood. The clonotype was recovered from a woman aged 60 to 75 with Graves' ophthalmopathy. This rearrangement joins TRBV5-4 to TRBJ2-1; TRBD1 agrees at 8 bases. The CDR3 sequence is CASSLTGGRNEQFF. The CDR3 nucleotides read TGTGCCAGCAGCTTGACAGGGGGTCGCAATGAGCAGTTCTTC. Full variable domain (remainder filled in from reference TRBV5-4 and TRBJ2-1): ETGVTQSPTHLIKTRGQQVTLRCSSQSGHNTVSWYQQALGQGPQFIFQYYREEENGRGNFPPRFSGLQFPNYSSELNVNALELDDSALYLCASSLTGGRNEQFFGPGTRLTVL.